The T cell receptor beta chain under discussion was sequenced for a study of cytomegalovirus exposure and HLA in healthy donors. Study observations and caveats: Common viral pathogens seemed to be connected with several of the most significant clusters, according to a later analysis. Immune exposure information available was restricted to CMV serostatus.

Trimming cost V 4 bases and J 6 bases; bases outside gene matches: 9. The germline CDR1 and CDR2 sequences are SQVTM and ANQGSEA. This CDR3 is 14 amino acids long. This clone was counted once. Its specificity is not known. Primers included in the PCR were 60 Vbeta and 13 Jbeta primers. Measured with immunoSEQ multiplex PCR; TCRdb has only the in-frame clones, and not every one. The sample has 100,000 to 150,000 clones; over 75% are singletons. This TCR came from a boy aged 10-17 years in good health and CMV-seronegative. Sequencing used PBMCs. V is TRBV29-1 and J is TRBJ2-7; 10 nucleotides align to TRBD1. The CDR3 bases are TGCAGCGTTGTCTTCGGACAGGGGGGTGGCGAGCAGTACTTC. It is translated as CSVVFGQGGGEQYF.